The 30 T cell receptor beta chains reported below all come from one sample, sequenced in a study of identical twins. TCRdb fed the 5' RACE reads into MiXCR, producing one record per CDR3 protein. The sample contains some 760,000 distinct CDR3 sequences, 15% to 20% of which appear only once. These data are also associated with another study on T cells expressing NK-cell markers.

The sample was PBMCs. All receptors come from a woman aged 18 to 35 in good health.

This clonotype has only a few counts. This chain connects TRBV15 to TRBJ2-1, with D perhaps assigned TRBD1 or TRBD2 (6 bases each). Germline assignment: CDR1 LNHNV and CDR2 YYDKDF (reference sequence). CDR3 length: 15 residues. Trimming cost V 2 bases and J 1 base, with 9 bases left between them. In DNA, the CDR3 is TGTGCCACCAGCAGAACAGGGAGGTCCTACAATGAGCAGTTCTTC. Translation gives CATSRTGRSYNEQFF.

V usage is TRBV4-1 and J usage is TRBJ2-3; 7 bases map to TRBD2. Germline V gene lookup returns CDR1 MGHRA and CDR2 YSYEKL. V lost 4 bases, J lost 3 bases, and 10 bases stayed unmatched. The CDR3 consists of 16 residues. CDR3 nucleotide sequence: TGCGCCAGCAGCCCCTCGGGCAGCGGGATAACAGATACGCAGTATTTT. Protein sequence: CASSPSGSGITDTQYF.

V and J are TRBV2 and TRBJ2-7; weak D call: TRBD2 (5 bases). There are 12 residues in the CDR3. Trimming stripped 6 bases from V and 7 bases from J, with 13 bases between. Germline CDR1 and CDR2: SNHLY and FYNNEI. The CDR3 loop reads CASSQVPGEQYF. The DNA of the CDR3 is TGTGCCAGCAGCCAAGTCCCGGGGGAGCAGTACTTC.

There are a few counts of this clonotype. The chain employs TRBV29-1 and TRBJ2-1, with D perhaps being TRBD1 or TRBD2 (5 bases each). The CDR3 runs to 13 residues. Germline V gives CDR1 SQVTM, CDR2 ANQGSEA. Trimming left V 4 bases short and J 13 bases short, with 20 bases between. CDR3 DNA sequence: TGCAGCGTTGGGGGACCGACCCAAGGTAGTCAGTTCTTC. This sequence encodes CSVGGPTQGSQFF.

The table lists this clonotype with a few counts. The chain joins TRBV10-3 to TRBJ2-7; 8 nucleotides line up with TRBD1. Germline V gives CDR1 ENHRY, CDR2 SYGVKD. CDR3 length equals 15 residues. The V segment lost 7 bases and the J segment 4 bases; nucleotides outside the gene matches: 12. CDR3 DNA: TGTGCCATCACCGAGGGTCCAGGGGGCGGGTACGAGCAGTACTTC. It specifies CAITEGPGGGYEQYF.

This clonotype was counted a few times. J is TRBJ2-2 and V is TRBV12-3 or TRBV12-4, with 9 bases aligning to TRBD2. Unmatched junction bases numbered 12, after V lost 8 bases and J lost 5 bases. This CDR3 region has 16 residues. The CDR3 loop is CASDKAPLAGTGELFF. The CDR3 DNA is TGTGCCAGCGATAAGGCGCCCCTAGCGGGGACCGGGGAGCTGTTTTTT.

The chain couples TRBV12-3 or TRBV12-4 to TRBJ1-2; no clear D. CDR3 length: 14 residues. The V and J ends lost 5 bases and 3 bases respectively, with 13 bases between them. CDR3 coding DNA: TGTGCCAGCAGTCAATACGGACGCGACTATGGCTACACCTTC. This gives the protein CASSQYGRDYGYTF.

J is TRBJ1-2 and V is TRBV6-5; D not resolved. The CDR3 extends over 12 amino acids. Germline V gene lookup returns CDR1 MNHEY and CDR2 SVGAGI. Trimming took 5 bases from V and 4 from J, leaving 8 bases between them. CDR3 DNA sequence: TGTGCCAGCAGTCAGACGGCCTATGGCTACACCTTC. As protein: CASSQTAYGYTF.

CDR3 amino acids: CAYDNEQFF. For the CDR3, the DNA is TGCGCTTATGATAATGAGCAGTTCTTC. The rearrangement joins TRBV5-1 to TRBJ2-1; no clear D gene. The CDR3 runs to 9 residues. Germline V gives CDR1 SGHRS, CDR2 YFSETQ.

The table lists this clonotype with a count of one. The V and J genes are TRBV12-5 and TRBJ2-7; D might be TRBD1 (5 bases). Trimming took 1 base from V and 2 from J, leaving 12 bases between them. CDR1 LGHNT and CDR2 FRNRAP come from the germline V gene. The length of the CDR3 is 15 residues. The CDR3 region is CASGLDLTATYEQYF. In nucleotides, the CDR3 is TGTGCTAGTGGTTTGGATTTGACAGCTACCTACGAGCAGTACTTC.

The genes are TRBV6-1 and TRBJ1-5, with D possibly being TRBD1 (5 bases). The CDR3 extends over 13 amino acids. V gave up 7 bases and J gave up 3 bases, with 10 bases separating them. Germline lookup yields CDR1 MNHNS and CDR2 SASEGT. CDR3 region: CASTGTLNQPQHF. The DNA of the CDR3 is TGTGCCAGCACGGGGACCCTCAATCAGCCCCAGCATTTT.

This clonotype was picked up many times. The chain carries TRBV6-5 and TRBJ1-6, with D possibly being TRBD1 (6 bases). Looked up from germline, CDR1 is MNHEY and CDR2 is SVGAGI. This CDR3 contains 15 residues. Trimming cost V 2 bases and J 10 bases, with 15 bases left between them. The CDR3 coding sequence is TGTGCCAGCAGTTACGAACAGGGAAGGGGATCACCCCTCCACTTT. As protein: CASSYEQGRGSPLHF.

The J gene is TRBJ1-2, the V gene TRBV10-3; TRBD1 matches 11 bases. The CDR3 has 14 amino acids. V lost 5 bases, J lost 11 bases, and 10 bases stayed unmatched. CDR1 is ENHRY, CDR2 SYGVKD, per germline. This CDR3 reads CAISLPPGQGEYTF. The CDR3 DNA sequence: TGTGCCATCAGTCTACCCCCGGGACAGGGGGAGTACACCTTC.

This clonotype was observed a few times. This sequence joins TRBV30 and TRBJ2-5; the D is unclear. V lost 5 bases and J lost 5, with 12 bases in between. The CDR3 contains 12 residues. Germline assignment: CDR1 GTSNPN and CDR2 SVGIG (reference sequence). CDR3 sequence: CAWAQETETQYF. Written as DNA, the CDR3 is TGTGCCTGGGCGCAGGAAACGGAGACCCAGTACTTC.

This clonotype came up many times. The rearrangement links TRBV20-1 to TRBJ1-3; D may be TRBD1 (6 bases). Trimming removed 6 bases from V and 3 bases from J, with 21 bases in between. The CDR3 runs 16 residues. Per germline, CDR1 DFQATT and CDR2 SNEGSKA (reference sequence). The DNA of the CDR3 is TGCAGTGCCGCCGTAGGGGGGGGGCGAAGTGGAAACACCATATATTTT. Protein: CSAAVGGGRSGNTIYF.

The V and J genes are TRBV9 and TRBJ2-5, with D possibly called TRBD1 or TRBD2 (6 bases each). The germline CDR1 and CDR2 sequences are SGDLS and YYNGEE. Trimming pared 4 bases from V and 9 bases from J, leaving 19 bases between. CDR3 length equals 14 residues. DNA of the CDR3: TGTGCCAGCAGCACTGCCGGGGGCGAGGGGGCCCAGTACTTC. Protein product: CASSTAGGEGAQYF.

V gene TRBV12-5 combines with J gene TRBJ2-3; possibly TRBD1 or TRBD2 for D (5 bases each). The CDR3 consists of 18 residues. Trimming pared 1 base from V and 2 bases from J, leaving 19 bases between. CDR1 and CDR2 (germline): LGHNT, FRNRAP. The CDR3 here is CASGLARDGKIATDTQYF. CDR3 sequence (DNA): TGTGCTAGTGGTTTGGCCCGGGACGGGAAAATAGCCACAGATACGCAGTATTTT.

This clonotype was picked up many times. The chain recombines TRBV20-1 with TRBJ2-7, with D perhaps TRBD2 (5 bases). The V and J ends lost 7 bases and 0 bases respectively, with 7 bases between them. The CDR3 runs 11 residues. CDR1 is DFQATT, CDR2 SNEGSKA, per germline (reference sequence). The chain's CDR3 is CSGESSYEQYF. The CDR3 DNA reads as TGCAGTGGGGAGAGCTCCTACGAGCAGTACTTC.

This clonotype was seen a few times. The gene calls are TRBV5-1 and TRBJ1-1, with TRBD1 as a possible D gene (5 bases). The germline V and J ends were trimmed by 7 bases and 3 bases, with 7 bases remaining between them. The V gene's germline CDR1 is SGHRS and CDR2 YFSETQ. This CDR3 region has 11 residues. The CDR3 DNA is TGCGCCAGCTTAGGGGACACTGAAGCTTTCTTT. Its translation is CASLGDTEAFF.

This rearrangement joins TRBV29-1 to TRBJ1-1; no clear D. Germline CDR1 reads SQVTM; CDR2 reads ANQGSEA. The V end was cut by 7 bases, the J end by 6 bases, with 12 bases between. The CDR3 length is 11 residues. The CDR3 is CSGHYRSEAFF. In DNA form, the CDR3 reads TGCAGCGGGCACTACCGCTCTGAAGCTTTCTTT. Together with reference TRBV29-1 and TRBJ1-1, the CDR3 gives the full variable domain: SAVISQKPSRDICQRGTSLTIQCQVDSQVTMMFWYRQQPGQSLTLIATANQGSEATYESGFVIDKFPISRPNLTFSTLTVSNMSPEDSSIYLCSGHYRSEAFFGQGTRLTVV.

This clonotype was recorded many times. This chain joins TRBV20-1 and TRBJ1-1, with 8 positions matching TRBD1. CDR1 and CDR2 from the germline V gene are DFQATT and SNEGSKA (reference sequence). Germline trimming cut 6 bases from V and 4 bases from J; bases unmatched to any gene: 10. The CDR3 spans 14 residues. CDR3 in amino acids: CSANDRGGGTEAFF. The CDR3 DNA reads TGCAGTGCAAATGACAGGGGCGGTGGCACTGAAGCTTTCTTT.

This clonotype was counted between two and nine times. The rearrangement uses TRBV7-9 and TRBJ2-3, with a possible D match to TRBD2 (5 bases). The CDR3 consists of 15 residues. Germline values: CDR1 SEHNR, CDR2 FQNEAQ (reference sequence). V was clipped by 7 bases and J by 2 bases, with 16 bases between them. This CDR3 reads CASNLQRPLTDTQYF. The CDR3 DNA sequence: TGTGCCAGCAACCTACAGCGGCCGCTCACAGATACGCAGTATTTT.

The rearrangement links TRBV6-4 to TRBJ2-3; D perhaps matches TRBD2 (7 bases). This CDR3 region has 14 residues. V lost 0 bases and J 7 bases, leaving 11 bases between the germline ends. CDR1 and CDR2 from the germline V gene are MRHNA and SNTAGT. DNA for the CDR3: TGTGCCAGCAGTGACTCGGGGGGGGCAAATACGCAGTATTTT. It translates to CASSDSGGANTQYF.

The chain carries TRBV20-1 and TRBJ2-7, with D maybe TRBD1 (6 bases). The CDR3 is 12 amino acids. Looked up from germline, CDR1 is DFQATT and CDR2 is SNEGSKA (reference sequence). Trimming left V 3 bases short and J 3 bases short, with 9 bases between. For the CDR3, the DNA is TGCAGTGCTAGGGAACAGGGCTACGAGCAGTACTTC. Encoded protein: CSAREQGYEQYF.

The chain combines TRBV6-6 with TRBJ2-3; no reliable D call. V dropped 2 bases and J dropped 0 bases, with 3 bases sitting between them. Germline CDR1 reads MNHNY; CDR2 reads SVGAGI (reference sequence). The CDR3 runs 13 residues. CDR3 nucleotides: TGTGCCAGCAGTTACCCGAGCACAGATACGCAGTATTTT. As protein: CASSYPSTDTQYF.

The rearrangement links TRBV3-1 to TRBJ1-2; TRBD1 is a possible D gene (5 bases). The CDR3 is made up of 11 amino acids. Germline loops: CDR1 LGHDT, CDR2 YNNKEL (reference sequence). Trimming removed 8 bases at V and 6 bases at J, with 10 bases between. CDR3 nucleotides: TGTGCCAGCTTAGGGGTCCATGGCTACACCTTC. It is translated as CASLGVHGYTF.

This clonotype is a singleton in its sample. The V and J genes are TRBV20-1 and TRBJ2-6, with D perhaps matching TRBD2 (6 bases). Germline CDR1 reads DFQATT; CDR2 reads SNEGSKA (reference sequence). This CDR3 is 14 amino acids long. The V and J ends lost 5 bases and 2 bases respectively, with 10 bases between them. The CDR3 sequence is CSAGGGAGANVLTF. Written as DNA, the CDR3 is TGCAGTGCTGGAGGAGGGGCTGGGGCCAACGTCCTGACTTTC.

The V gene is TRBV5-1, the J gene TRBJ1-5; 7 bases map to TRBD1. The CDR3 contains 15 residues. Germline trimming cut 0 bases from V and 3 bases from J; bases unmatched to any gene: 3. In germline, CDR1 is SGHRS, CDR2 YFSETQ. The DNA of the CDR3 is TGCGCCAGCAGCTTGGGGGACAGCTTCAATCAGCCCCAGCATTTT. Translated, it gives CASSLGDSFNQPQHF. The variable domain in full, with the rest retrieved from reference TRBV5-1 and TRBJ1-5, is KAGVTQTPRYLIKTRGQQVTLSCSPISGHRSVSWYQQTPGQGLQFLFEYFSETQRNKGNFPGRFSGRQFSNSRSEMNVSTLELGDSALYLCASSLGDSFNQPQHFGDGTRLSIL.

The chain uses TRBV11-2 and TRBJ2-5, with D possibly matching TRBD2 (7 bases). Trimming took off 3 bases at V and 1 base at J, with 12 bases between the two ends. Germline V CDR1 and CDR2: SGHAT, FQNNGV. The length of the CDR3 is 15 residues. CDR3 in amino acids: CASSFWGGPQETQYF. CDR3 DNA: TGTGCCAGCAGCTTTTGGGGGGGGCCCCAAGAGACCCAGTACTTC.

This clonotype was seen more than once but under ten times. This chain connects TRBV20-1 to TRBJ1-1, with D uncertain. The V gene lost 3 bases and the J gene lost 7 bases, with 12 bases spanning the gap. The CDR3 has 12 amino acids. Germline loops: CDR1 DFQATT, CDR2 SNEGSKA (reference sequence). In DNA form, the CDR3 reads TGCAGTGCTAGTACTTCGACGGGTGAAGCTTTCTTT. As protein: CSASTSTGEAFF.